The 3 T cell receptor beta chains in this list originate from one sample, sequenced in a study of blood T cell repertoires in COVID-19. Assay used: immunoSEQ multiplex PCR; TCRdb lists only in-frame clones, some missing. The sample records around 250,000 clones, around 86% being singletons. The sequencing input was PBMCs or T cells enriched from blood (not recorded which). The receptor source for this set is a man in his late teens or twenties who had recovered from COVID-19.

This clone has a handful of counts. V usage is TRBV7-9 and J usage is TRBJ1-1; tentatively, D is TRBD1 (5 bases). This CDR3 is 15 amino acids long. Trimming stripped 6 bases from V and 2 bases from J, with 16 bases between. Per germline, CDR1 SEHNR and CDR2 FQNEAQ (reference sequence). The CDR3 nucleotides are TGTGCCAGCAGAGGGGTGGTAGGACACAACACTGAAGCTTTCTTT. This translates into CASRGVVGHNTEAFF.

V is TRBV9 and J is TRBJ1-2; possibly TRBD1 for D (6 bases). CDR3 length: 13 residues. The V end was cut by 5 bases, the J end by 4 bases, with 12 bases between. In germline, CDR1 is SGDLS, CDR2 YYNGEE. CDR3 nucleotide sequence: TGTGCCAGCAGGGGACACCTGGCCTATGGCTACACCTTC. Translated: CASRGHLAYGYTF.

This chain links TRBV9 with TRBJ1-6, with D hard to call. The CDR3 totals 15 residues. V lost 3 bases to trimming and J lost 6 bases, with 13 bases between them. Germline CDR1 and CDR2: SGDLS and YYNGEE. The CDR3 here is CASSGGGSANSPLHF. The CDR3 DNA follows: TGTGCCAGCAGCGGCGGAGGGTCGGCTAATTCACCCCTCCACTTT.